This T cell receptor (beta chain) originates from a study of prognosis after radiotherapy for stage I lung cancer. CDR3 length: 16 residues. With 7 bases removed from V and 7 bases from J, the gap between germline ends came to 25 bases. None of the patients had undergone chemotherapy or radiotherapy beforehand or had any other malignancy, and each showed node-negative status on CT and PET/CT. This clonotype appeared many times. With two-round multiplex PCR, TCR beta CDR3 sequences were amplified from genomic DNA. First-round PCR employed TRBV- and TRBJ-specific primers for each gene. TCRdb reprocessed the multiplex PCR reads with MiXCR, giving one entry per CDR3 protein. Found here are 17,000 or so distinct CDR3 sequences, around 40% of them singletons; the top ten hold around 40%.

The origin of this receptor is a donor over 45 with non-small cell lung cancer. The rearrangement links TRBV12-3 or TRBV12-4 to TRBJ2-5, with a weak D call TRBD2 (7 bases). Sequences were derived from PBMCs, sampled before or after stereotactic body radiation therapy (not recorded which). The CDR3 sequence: CASTPARGGGPGTQYF. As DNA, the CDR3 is TGTGCCAGCACACCTGCGAGGGGGGGGGGCCCGGGGACCCAGTACTTC.